The clone carrying this TCR beta chain was found many times. Its antigen is currently unknown. V was pared by 5 bases and J by 0 bases, with 11 bases between. The CDR3 totals 15 residues. Germline CDR1 SGHTA, CDR2 FQGNSA. This sample was included in a study of breast tumors, draining lymph nodes, adjacent tissues. Findings and caveats of the study: Luminal-like breast cancer showed significantly higher tumor–nontumor repertoire similarity than basal-like. Tumor T cell lymph node origin was a supported hypothesis, not proven. Tumor repertoires ranked between lymph nodes and nontumor tissue in diversity, with V and J gene preferences. Findings are consistent with lymph node origin and intratumoral expansion of most tumor T cells.

Breast cancer patients provided tissue from their axillary draining lymph nodes. TCRdb re-analysed the multiplex PCR reads in MiXCR, keeping a single row per CDR3 protein. The sample includes roughly 86,000 distinct CDR3 sequences, approximately 19% of them seen just once. Input material: axillary lymph node tissue. The TCR originated in a female donor with breast cancer. Some clones in this sample may be carry-over from other donors' samples. The chain is built from TRBV7-2 and TRBJ2-1; D is perhaps TRBD2 (6 bases). The CDR3, as DNA: TGTGCCAGCAGCGTACTAGCAGCCTCCTACAATGAGCAGTTCTTC. Residues: CASSVLAASYNEQFF.